Below are 12 T cell receptor beta chains sequenced from a single sample in a study of T cells in tumors after PD-1 blockade. Stated time point: first of two post-therapy site-matched biopsies around 2 months apart. The data were produced by immunoSEQ multiplex PCR, yet TCRdb's version contains in-frame clones alone and is incomplete. The repertoire holds around 3,000 clones, with roughly 70% as singletons. The material sequenced was tumor tissue, taken after anti-PD-1 treatment. The receptors come from a human donor with basal cell carcinoma.

This clone was detected once. The rearrangement links TRBV12-3 or TRBV12-4 to TRBJ2-1; D gene ambiguous. V gave up 6 bases and J gave up 9 bases, with 12 bases separating them. The CDR3 length is 12 residues. CDR3 bases: TGTGCCAGCAGCTGGACCCCCAGTGAGCAGTTCTTC. Residues: CASSWTPSEQFF.

The chain is built from TRBV6-1 and TRBJ1-5; no clear D. V shed 3 bases and J shed 5 bases, with 8 bases lying between them. Per the germline V gene, CDR1 is MNHNS and CDR2 is SASEGT. There are 13 residues in the CDR3. The CDR3 protein is CASSDESYQPQHF. DNA for the CDR3: TGTGCCAGCAGTGACGAGAGTTATCAGCCCCAGCATTTT.

This clone has a handful of counts. The chain joins TRBV7-2 to TRBJ1-6; no reliable D call. Germline loops: CDR1 SGHTA, CDR2 FQGNSA. V gave up 3 bases and J gave up 10 bases, with 10 bases separating them. The CDR3 is 13 amino acids. As DNA, the CDR3 is TGTGCCAGCAGCTTTTCGACTAACTCACCCCTCCACTTT. Translation: CASSFSTNSPLHF.

This chain links TRBV13 with TRBJ2-2; a weak D match, TRBD2 (5 bases). Germline assignment: CDR1 PRHDT and CDR2 FYEKMQ (reference sequence). V lost 5 bases, J lost 1 base, and 8 bases lay in between. The CDR3 consists of 14 residues. The CDR3 bases are TGTGCCAGCAGCCACGGGAAGAACACCGGGGAGCTGTTTTTT. Protein: CASSHGKNTGELFF.

The chain recombines TRBV7-8 with TRBJ1-5, with unresolved D. Germline V CDR1 and CDR2: SGHVS, FQNEAQ. The V gene lost 0 bases and the J gene lost 4 bases, with 13 bases spanning the gap. The CDR3 extends over 16 amino acids. CDR3 amino acids: CASSLAQSRVNQPQHF. DNA of the CDR3: TGTGCCAGCAGCTTAGCGCAGTCACGGGTTAATCAGCCCCAGCATTTT.

This chain connects TRBV6-2 or TRBV6-3 to TRBJ2-5; D call uncertain. CDR3 length equals 14 residues. V lost 2 bases and J lost 1, with 8 bases in between. CDR1 and CDR2 from the germline V gene are MNHEY and SVGEGT. CDR3 protein: CASSYMVIQETQYF. DNA of the CDR3: TGTGCCAGCAGTTACATGGTAATCCAAGAGACCCAGTACTTC.

The V and J genes are TRBV30 and TRBJ2-7; D not certain. V lost 5 bases and J lost 0, with 11 bases in between. The CDR3 runs 13 residues. In germline, CDR1 is GTSNPN, CDR2 SVGIG (reference sequence). Here the CDR3 DNA reads TGTGCCTGGTCCGTGGGCGCCTCCTACGAGCAGTACTTC. This sequence encodes CAWSVGASYEQYF.

The chain employs TRBV25-1 and TRBJ2-2; D may be TRBD2 (6 bases). Germline V gene sequence: CDR1 MGHDK, CDR2 SYGVNS. The CDR3 covers 15 residues. The ends were cut back, 3 bases at V and 3 bases at J, with 11 bases in the middle. CDR3 protein: CASSEGGVDTGELFF. CDR3 bases: TGTGCCAGCAGTGAGGGGGGAGTGGACACCGGGGAGCTGTTTTTT.

The chain employs TRBV7-9 and TRBJ2-2; D not certain. In germline, CDR1 is SEHNR, CDR2 FQNEAQ (reference sequence). With 3 bases removed from V and 6 bases from J, the gap between germline ends came to 17 bases. The length of the CDR3 is 16 residues. As DNA, the CDR3 is TGTGCCAGCAGCTTGGCGAGTGGGGTTGGGTCCGGGGAGCTGTTTTTT. It yields the protein CASSLASGVGSGELFF.

V is TRBV2 and J is TRBJ2-4; TRBD1 aligns across 10 bases. The CDR3 has 14 amino acids. Per germline, CDR1 SNHLY and CDR2 FYNNEI. V lost 4 bases and J lost 8; bases outside the gene matches: 5. CDR3 amino acids: CASSGGQGEDIQYF. DNA of the CDR3: TGTGCCAGCAGTGGAGGACAGGGGGAGGACATTCAGTACTTC.

The chain couples TRBV19 to TRBJ2-5; no definite D call. The CDR3 sequence is 14 residues long. In germline, CDR1 is LNHDA, CDR2 SQIVND (reference sequence). Trimming left V 4 bases short and J 4 bases short, with 13 bases between. The CDR3, as DNA: TGTGCCAGTAGTAGGTCAGCTGTTGGAGAGACCCAGTACTTC. This translates into CASSRSAVGETQYF.

Relative to its sample, this clone is medium-sized (0.01 to 0.1%). The rearrangement links TRBV10-2 to TRBJ2-1, with D tentatively TRBD2 (6 bases). CDR3 length equals 13 residues. Trimming pared 8 bases from V and 0 bases from J, leaving 8 bases between. Germline V gene lookup returns CDR1 WSHSY and CDR2 SAAADI. The CDR3 region is CASGGSSYNEQFF. In DNA form, the CDR3 reads TGCGCCAGCGGGGGGTCCTCCTACAATGAGCAGTTCTTC.